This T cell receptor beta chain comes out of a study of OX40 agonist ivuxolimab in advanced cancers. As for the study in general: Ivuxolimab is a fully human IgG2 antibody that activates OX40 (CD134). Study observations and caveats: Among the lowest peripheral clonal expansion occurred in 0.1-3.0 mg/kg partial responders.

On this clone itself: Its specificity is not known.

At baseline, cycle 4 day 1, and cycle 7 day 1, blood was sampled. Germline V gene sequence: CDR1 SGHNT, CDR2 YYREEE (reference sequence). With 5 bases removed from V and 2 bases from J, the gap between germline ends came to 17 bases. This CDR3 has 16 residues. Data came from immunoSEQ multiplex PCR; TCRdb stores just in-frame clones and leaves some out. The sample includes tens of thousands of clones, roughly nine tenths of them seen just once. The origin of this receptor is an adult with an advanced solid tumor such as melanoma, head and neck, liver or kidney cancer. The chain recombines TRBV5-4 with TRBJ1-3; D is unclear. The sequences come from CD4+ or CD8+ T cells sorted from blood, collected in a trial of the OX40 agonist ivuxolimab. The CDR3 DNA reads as TGTGCCAGCAGTTCGCAAAACCTTTTGGCTGGAAACACCATATATTTT. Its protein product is CASSSQNLLAGNTIYF.